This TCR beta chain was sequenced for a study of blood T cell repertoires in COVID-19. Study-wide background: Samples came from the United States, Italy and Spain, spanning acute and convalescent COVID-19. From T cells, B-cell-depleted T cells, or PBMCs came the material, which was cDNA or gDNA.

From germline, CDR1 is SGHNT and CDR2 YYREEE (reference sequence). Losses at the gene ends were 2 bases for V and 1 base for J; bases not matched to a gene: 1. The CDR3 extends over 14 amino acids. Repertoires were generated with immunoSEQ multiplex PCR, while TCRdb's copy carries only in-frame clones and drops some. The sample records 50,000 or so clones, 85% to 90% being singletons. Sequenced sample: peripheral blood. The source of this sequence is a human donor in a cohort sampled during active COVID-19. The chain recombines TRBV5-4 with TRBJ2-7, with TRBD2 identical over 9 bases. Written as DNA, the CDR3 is TGTGCCAGCAGCTTTAGCGGGGGTTCCTACGAGCAGTACTTC. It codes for CASSFSGGSYEQYF.